This entry concerns a single TCR beta chain. Its antigen remains unidentified. A much larger clone differs by one base, so this may be a read error. The data belong to a study of blood T cells in healthy people across ages. Study conclusions and caveats: Possibly, changes in expanded clonotypes were confounded because donor CMV status was unknown.

At least 6 micrograms of total RNA were extracted per sample. Through a sample-barcoded 5' primer and a J-beta primer mix, a second PCR was run for roughly 7 to 12 cycles. MiXCR was run by TCRdb on the 5' RACE reads, yielding one entry per CDR3 protein. Found here are roughly 1.4 million distinct CDR3 sequences, around 59% of them singletons; the top ten hold more than 6%. This clonotype was obtained from a man between 18 and 29 years old in good health. The sample taken for sequencing was blood.

In DNA, the CDR3 is TGCGCCAGCAGCTTGGAACGACAGGGGTTGGATACGCAGTATTTT. This translates into CASSLERQGLDTQYF. The chain is built from TRBV5-1 and TRBJ2-3, with TRBD1 matching over 8 bases. After removal of 0 bases from V and 6 bases from J, the junction contained 6 bases not matched to a gene. Germline CDR1 is SGHRS and CDR2 is YFSETQ. There are 15 residues in the CDR3.